This T cell receptor (beta chain) stems from a study of vaccination and CD4 T cells after COVID-19. At the level of the study: A CEFX pool, an HIV-1 Nef pool, or else no peptide went into the control cultures. Broader study findings: When vaccine-specific clones from convalescent patients were examined, 304 of 307 were spike mono-reactive.

Cultured CD4+ T cell DNA was sequenced using the Oncomine TCR Beta short-read assay. Genomic DNA was isolated from cultured CD4+ T cells. Each CDR3 protein gets one entry after TCRdb re-called the PCR reads with MiXCR. The sample includes 6,900 or so distinct CDR3 sequences, about 35% seen only once; the top ten take about 37%. Treatment in this sample: approximately 9-day PBMC culture with coronavirus spike peptide pools or control peptides (ViraFEST assay). Pre-COVID-19 pandemic sampling (2011-2018) yielded the unexposed donor's CD4+ T cells. The authors replaced half the medium with fresh IL-2 medium on days 3 and 7. The germline V gene encodes CDR1 MNHEY and CDR2 SVGAGI. V lost 2 bases to trimming and J lost 3 bases, with 20 bases between them. There are 18 residues in the CDR3. About this clonotype: Its antigen is currently unknown.

This receptor was taken from a human donor in good health. The V call is TRBV6-5, the J call TRBJ2-1; maybe TRBD2 (5 bases). Sequenced material: CD4+ T cells from blood, cultured in vitro. The DNA for the CDR3 is TGTGCCAGCAGTTACCGCTTCTTGAGCGGACCTTTCTACAATGAGCAGTTCTTC. Its translation: CASSYRFLSGPFYNEQFF.